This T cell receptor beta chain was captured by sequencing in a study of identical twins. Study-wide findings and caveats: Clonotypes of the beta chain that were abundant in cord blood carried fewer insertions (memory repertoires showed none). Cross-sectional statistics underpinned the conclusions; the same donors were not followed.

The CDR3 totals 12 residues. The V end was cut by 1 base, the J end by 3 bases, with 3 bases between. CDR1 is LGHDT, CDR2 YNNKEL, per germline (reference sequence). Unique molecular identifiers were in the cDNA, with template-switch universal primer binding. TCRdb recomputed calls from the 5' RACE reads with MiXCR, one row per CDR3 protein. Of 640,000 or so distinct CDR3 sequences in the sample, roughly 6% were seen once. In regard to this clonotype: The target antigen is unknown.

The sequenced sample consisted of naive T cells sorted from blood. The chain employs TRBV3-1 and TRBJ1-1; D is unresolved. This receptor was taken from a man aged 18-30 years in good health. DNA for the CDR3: TGTGCCAGCAGCCAAGCACACACTGAAGCTTTCTTT. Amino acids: CASSQAHTEAFF.